The 19 T cell receptor beta chains listed next were all sequenced from one sample in a study of shared clonotypes between healthy human individuals. Assay used: immunoSEQ multiplex PCR; TCRdb lists only in-frame clones, some missing. The sample shows over 400,000 clones, over 75% of them seen only once. Sequencing used PBMCs. The receptor source for this set is a middle-aged woman in good health. Some clones in this sample may be carry-over from other donors' samples.

About this clone itself: It is likely a read error: a sequence one base away is far more abundant. The chain uses TRBV27 and TRBJ2-7; D remains unclear. Germline V gene lookup returns CDR1 MNHEY and CDR2 SMNVEV (reference sequence). Trimming removed 4 bases at V and 3 bases at J, with 16 bases between. The CDR3 has 15 amino acids. The CDR3 DNA is TGTGCCAGCAGTTCCAAAGGGATTAGCAACTACGAGCAGTACTTC. It is translated as CASSSKGISNYEQYF.

J is TRBJ2-7 and V is TRBV6-5; TRBD1 is a possible D gene (5 bases). Deletions cut 5 bases from V and 3 bases from J, with 17 bases between. The germline CDR1 and CDR2 sequences are MNHEY and SVGAGI. The CDR3 contains 15 residues. The CDR3 sequence: CASSTQTETYYEQYF. The CDR3 DNA reads as TGTGCCAGCAGTACCCAGACAGAAACCTACTACGAGCAGTACTTC.

The rearrangement uses TRBV4-3 and TRBJ2-1; 9 nucleotides match TRBD2. The CDR3 has 16 amino acids. Per germline, CDR1 LGHNA and CDR2 YSLEER. Germline trimming cut 2 bases from V and 4 bases from J; bases unmatched to any gene: 6. In DNA form, the CDR3 reads TGCGCCAGCAGCCAACCCGGGACTAGCAGATACAATGAGCAGTTCTTC. This encodes CASSQPGTSRYNEQFF.

Points on this clone: A far larger clone lies a single base away; this is likely a read error. The chain is built from TRBV19 and TRBJ2-2; TRBD1 might be the D (6 bases). The germline gives CDR1 LNHDA, CDR2 SQIVND (reference sequence). This CDR3 is built from 16 residues. The CDR3 bases are TGTGCCAGTAGCCCATATCCGCAGGGGAACACCGTGGAGCTGTTTTTT. This encodes CASSPYPQGNTVELFF.

This clone occurred a few times. This chain joins TRBV28 and TRBJ2-2; D is undetermined. Trimming left V 3 bases short and J 1 base short, with 6 bases between. Germline loops: CDR1 MDHEN, CDR2 SYDVKM. The CDR3 sequence is 14 residues long. CDR3 sequence (DNA): TGTGCCAGCAGTTTGGTCCAGAACACCGGGGAGCTGTTTTTT. Translation gives CASSLVQNTGELFF.

CDR3 sequence reads: CASSEGAGGFNTGELFF. CDR3 nucleotide sequence: TGTGCCAGCAGTGAGGGTGCAGGGGGCTTTAACACCGGGGAGCTGTTTTTT. This chain links TRBV6-1 with TRBJ2-2; 8 positions agree with TRBD1. The V gene's germline CDR1 is MNHNS and CDR2 SASEGT. V lost 3 bases and J lost 2; bases outside the gene matches: 8. This CDR3 is 17 amino acids long.

Only one count was recorded for this clone. The chain is built from TRBV7-3 and TRBJ2-2; TRBD1 matches at 10 bases. There are 15 residues in the CDR3. J was trimmed by 6 bases and V by 1 base; bases with no gene match: 2. Germline loops: CDR1 SGHTA, CDR2 FQGTGA. CDR3 residues: CASSLIGQGAGELFF. DNA for the CDR3: TGTGCCAGCAGCTTAATTGGACAGGGGGCCGGGGAGCTGTTTTTT.

V is TRBV27 and J is TRBJ1-1; D perhaps matches TRBD1 (5 bases). The V gene lost 6 bases and the J gene lost 1 base, with 12 bases spanning the gap. Germline V gene sequence: CDR1 MNHEY, CDR2 SMNVEV (reference sequence). CDR3 length: 14 residues. DNA for the CDR3: TGTGCCAGCAGCCGCCAGACAGCGAACACTGAAGCTTTCTTT. It encodes CASSRQTANTEAFF.

This chain joins TRBV5-4 and TRBJ2-1; weak D call: TRBD2 (6 bases). CDR1 is SGHNT and CDR2 is YYREEE in the germline V gene (reference sequence). There are 16 residues in the CDR3. V was cut by 3 bases and J by 3 bases, with 16 bases left in between. The CDR3 is CASSSSSANYYNEQFF. The CDR3 nucleotides are TGTGCCAGCAGCTCCTCTAGCGCAAATTACTACAATGAGCAGTTCTTC.

The chain has TRBV6-5 and TRBJ2-2, with D unclear. The CDR3 has 13 residues. V was clipped by 10 bases and J by 1 base, with 10 bases between them. Germline V gene lookup returns CDR1 MNHEY and CDR2 SVGAGI. The CDR3: CATTGENTGELFF. CDR3 sequence (DNA): TGTGCCACCACCGGAGAGAACACCGGGGAGCTGTTTTTT.

This clone was recorded at least ten times. Other nucleotide sequences from this sample produce the same CDR3. The V call is TRBV27, the J call TRBJ2-2; D is undetermined. The length of the CDR3 is 16 residues. The V and J ends lost 0 bases and 0 bases respectively, with 8 bases between them. Germline V gives CDR1 MNHEY, CDR2 SMNVEV (reference sequence). The CDR3 nucleotides read TGTGCCAGCAGTTTATCGGCAGGTGCGAACACCGGGGAGCTGTTTTTT. It translates to CASSLSAGANTGELFF.

This rearrangement joins TRBV10-3 to TRBJ2-3; D remains ambiguous. The CDR3 is 12 amino acids. V lost 4 bases and J lost 4, with 6 bases in between. The germline V gene encodes CDR1 ENHRY and CDR2 SYGVKD. The CDR3 reads CAISGDSDTQYF. The DNA of the CDR3 is TGTGCCATCAGTGGGGATTCAGATACGCAGTATTTT.

Note on this clone: This sequence may be a read error, since a much larger clone differs from it by one base. The gene calls are TRBV18 and TRBJ2-1, with TRBD1 matching 10 bases. Unmatched junction bases numbered 7, after V lost 5 bases and J lost 9 bases. Germline CDR1 and CDR2: KGHSH and LQKENI. The CDR3 is 14 residues long. The CDR3 sequence: CASSETGGRCEQFF. The DNA for the CDR3 is TGTGCCAGCTCAGAGACAGGGGGCAGGTGTGAGCAGTTCTTC.

This clone was counted a single time. This sequence joins TRBV30 and TRBJ2-1; unclear D gene. From germline, CDR1 is GTSNPN and CDR2 SVGIG (reference sequence). Trimming pared 0 bases from V and 4 bases from J, leaving 7 bases between. This CDR3 has 13 amino acids. CDR3 coding DNA: TGTGCCTGGAGTGTACAAGGGTACAATGAGCAGTTCTTC. It specifies CAWSVQGYNEQFF.

This chain uses TRBV11-2 with TRBJ2-2; possibly TRBD1 for D (5 bases). Trimming removed 3 bases from V and 0 bases from J, with 11 bases in between. Germline CDR1 and CDR2: SGHAT and FQNNGV. The CDR3 sequence is 16 residues long. The DNA of the CDR3 is TGTGCCAGCAGCTTTCACCCAGGGACGAACACCGGGGAGCTGTTTTTT. Translation gives CASSFHPGTNTGELFF.

Ten or more counts support this clone. The sample holds other DNA sequences that translate to the same CDR3. The J gene is TRBJ2-1, the V gene TRBV5-1; TRBD2 matches at 11 bases. Germline lookup yields CDR1 SGHRS and CDR2 YFSETQ. This CDR3 is built from 16 residues. The trim removed 3 bases at V and 5 bases at J, leaving 7 bases unmatched. The CDR3, as DNA: TGCGCCAGCAGCTCGGGACTAGCGGTCACGGACAATGAGCAGTTCTTC. Its protein is CASSSGLAVTDNEQFF.

Comments on this clone: A read error is likely here: a far larger clone is one base away. Other DNA sequences in this specimen translate into the identical CDR3. The chain employs TRBV27 and TRBJ2-7, with TRBD1 as a possible D gene (6 bases). The V and J ends lost 5 bases and 0 bases respectively, with 11 bases between them. Germline CDR1 is MNHEY and CDR2 is SMNVEV (reference sequence). The CDR3 extends over 14 amino acids. The CDR3 DNA is TGTGCCAGCAGTCCAAGGACAGACTCCTACGAGCAGTACTTC. It encodes CASSPRTDSYEQYF.

The rearrangement uses TRBV15 and TRBJ2-1; 7 nucleotides agree with TRBD2. Per the germline V gene, CDR1 is LNHNV and CDR2 is YYDKDF (reference sequence). Trimming removed 0 bases from V and 9 bases from J; junction bases left unmatched: 14. CDR3 length: 17 residues. CDR3 in amino acids: CATSRDDLAEIDLEQFF. CDR3 nucleotide sequence: TGTGCCACCAGCAGAGATGACCTAGCGGAGATAGACCTTGAGCAGTTCTTC.

The rearrangement joins TRBV19 to TRBJ2-3; D is undetermined. The ends were cut back, 5 bases at V and 0 bases at J, with 6 bases in the middle. The CDR3 is 13 residues long. CDR1 LNHDA and CDR2 SQIVND come from the germline V gene (reference sequence). The CDR3 region has the DNA TGTGCCAGTAGTGAAATTAGCACAGATACGCAGTATTTT. This gives the protein CASSEISTDTQYF.